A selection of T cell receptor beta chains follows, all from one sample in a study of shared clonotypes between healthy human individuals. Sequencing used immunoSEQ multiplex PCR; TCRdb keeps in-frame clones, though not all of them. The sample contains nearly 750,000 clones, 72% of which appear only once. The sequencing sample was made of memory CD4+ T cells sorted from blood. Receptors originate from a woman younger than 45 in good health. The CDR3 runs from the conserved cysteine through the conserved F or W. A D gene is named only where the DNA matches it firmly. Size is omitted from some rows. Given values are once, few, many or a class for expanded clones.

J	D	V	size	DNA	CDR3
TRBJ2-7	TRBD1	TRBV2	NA	TGTGCCAGTAGAGGGACAGGCGGAGGGGGTGGGCAGTACTTC	CASRGTGGGGGQYF
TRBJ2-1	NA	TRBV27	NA	TGTGCCAGCAGTTTTGGGGTAGCGGACAATGAGCAGTTCTTC	CASSFGVADNEQFF
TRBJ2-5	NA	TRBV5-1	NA	TGCGCCAGCAGCTCCGGGACGATCGGAGAGACCCAGTACTTC	CASSSGTIGETQYF
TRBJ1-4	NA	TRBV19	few	TGTGCCATACATACGGCGGCGGCCCGGGACCATGAAAAACTGTTTTTT	CAIHTAAARDHEKLFF
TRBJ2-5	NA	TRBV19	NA	TGTGCCAGTAGGGGGTCCCCCGAGGTGGAGACCCAGTACTTC	CASRGSPEVETQYF
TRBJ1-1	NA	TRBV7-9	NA	TGTGCCAGCAGCCAGCAAAGGACTGGGAGCACTGAAGCTTTCTTT	CASSQQRTGSTEAFF
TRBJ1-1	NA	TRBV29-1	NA	TGCAGCGTTGTTCAGTTTCCTGAAGCTTTCTTT	CSVVQFPEAFF
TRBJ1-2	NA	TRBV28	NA	TGTGCCAGCAGTGAATCGGGGCAGCGGGGCTACACCTTC	CASSESGQRGYTF
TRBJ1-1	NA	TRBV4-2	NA	TGTGCCAGCCTTTCCCCGGCAGTCGGGACCACTGAAGCTTTCTTT	CASLSPAVGTTEAFF
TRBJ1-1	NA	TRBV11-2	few	TGTGCCAGCAGCAACGCGGCAGTCACTGAAGCTTTCTTT	CASSNAAVTEAFF
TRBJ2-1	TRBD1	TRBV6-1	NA	TGTGCCAGCAGTGAATTTGGACAGGGGGCAACAGAGCAGTTCTTC	CASSEFGQGATEQFF
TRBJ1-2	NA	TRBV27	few	TGTGCCAGCAGTTTATCATACGGAGGCTTATCATATGGCTACACCTTC	CASSLSYGGLSYGYTF
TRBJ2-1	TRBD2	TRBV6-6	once	TGTGCCAGCACTTCCTTGGGACTAGCAGGTGATGAGCAGTTCTTC	CASTSLGLAGDEQFF